This T cell receptor (beta chain) derives from a study of T-cell reconstitution after alpha-beta-depleted transplantation in children. Using unique molecular identifiers, the investigators prepared the TCRbeta library. TCRdb fed the PCR reads into MiXCR, producing one record per CDR3 protein. The table has about 77,000 distinct CDR3 sequences, about a sixth seen once; the top ten hold about 51%. Points from the study as a whole: Expanded clones from the graft, numbering several hundred, reportedly supplied alpha-beta T cells about two months after transplant. Recipient T cells and thymic progenitors that survived gave rise to the high TCRbeta diversity observed at day 60 in some patients. Counts and diversity of T cells one year after transplant came mostly from newly produced T cells.

The V gene end was trimmed by 8 bases and the J gene end by 7 bases; junction bases not matched to a gene: 19. From germline, CDR1 is SEHNR and CDR2 FQNEAQ (reference sequence). The CDR3 length is 17 residues. As regards this clonotype: What it recognizes is unknown.

Sequenced material: PBMCs, mostly from graft donor cells, taken 360 days after TCRalphabeta/CD19-depleted stem cell transplant. The clonotype originates from a male patient under 10 years old who had a stem cell transplant for acute lymphoblastic leukemia, so the T cells may come from the graft donor. The gene calls are TRBV7-9 and TRBJ2-1, with TRBD2 matching 8 bases. This CDR3 reads CASGIGRASVLGNEQFF. The CDR3 nucleotides read TGTGCCAGCGGCATCGGGAGGGCCTCAGTACTGGGGAATGAGCAGTTCTTC.